These T cell receptor beta chains were read from a single sample in a study of T cells after yellow fever vaccination. TCRdb called the 5' RACE reads again in MiXCR, with one record for every CDR3 protein. The repertoire includes about 68,000 distinct CDR3 sequences, 5% to 8% of them detected once, and about 39% sits in the top ten. Sequencing used CD8+ T cells sorted from PBMCs, obtained around 45 days after the first yellow fever vaccination. These receptor sequences come from a man aged 18 to 29 who received the YFV17D yellow fever vaccine. CDR3s include the opening cysteine and the closing phenylalanine or tryptophan. A D gene is named only where the DNA matches it firmly. Rows may omit the clone size; those that give it use once, few, many or a size class.

D gene | J gene | V gene | clone size | CDR3 length | CDR3 protein | CDR3 DNA
TRBD2 | TRBJ2-2 | TRBV14 | few | 17 | CASSPRYSGGATGELFF | TGTGCCAGCAGCCCCCGCTATAGCGGGGGGGCTACCGGGGAGCTGTTTTTT
NA | TRBJ2-1 | TRBV6-2/TRBV6-3 | many | 16 | CASTSSTGNPYNEQFF | TGTGCCAGCACATCCTCGACAGGCAACCCTTACAATGAGCAGTTCTTC
NA | TRBJ2-7 | TRBV11-2 | many | 15 | CASTLWQAPSYEQYF | TGTGCCAGCACCCTCTGGCAGGCTCCTTCCTACGAGCAGTACTTC
TRBD1 | TRBJ2-7 | TRBV5-1 | many | 12 | CASADRDYEQYF | TGCGCCAGCGCTGACAGGGATTACGAGCAGTACTTC
NA | TRBJ1-2 | TRBV7-6 | NA | 15 | CASSLAGETNYGYTF | TGTGCCAGCAGCTTAGCGGGGGAGACTAACTATGGCTACACCTTC
NA | TRBJ1-3 | TRBV5-1 | few | 13 | CASSLRAGNTIYF | TGCGCCAGCAGCTTAAGGGCTGGAAACACCATATATTTT
NA | TRBJ2-3 | TRBV29-1 | many | 16 | CSVEDPGLASTDTQYF | TGCAGCGTTGAAGATCCGGGCCTAGCGAGCACAGATACGCAGTATTTT
NA | TRBJ1-2 | TRBV12-3/TRBV12-4 | many | 12 | CASSMASRGYTF | TGTGCCAGCAGCATGGCTTCTCGGGGCTACACCTTC
TRBD2 | TRBJ2-3 | TRBV7-8 | many | 19 | CASSSIPRASGASTDTQYF | TGTGCCAGCAGCTCGATCCCACGTGCTAGCGGAGCTAGCACAGATACGCAGTATTTT
TRBD1 | TRBJ2-1 | TRBV5-1 | few | 13 | CASSGTGGAEQFF | TGCGCCAGCAGCGGGACAGGGGGGGCTGAGCAGTTCTTC
NA | TRBJ2-1 | TRBV20-1 | few | 17 | CSARDPRYERVHNEQFF | TGCAGTGCTAGAGACCCCAGGTATGAGCGGGTCCACAATGAGCAGTTCTTC
NA | TRBJ1-1 | TRBV9 | many | 14 | CASSPTRGSTEAFF | TGTGCCAGCAGCCCTACTAGAGGGAGCACTGAAGCTTTCTTT
NA | TRBJ2-7 | TRBV5-1 | few | 13 | CASSGLKGYEQYF | TGCGCCAGCAGCGGTCTCAAGGGGTACGAGCAGTACTTC
TRBD1 | TRBJ2-1 | TRBV9 | many | 16 | CASSSGTGATYNEQFF | TGTGCCAGCAGCAGTGGGACAGGGGCAACCTACAATGAGCAGTTCTTC
NA | TRBJ1-4 | TRBV7-9 | many | 13 | CASSLGGEEKLFF | TGTGCCAGCAGCTTAGGAGGAGAGGAAAAACTGTTTTTT
NA | TRBJ2-6 | TRBV9 | many | 17 | CASSVVGGPGGANVLTF | TGTGCCAGCAGCGTAGTGGGGGGTCCGGGAGGGGCCAACGTCCTGACTTTC
NA | TRBJ2-5 | TRBV20-1 | many | 13 | CSARDRSQETQYF | TGCAGTGCTAGAGATCGGAGCCAAGAGACCCAGTACTTC
TRBD1 | TRBJ1-2 | TRBV11-1 | few | 18 | CASSSSLPPTGDLYGYTF | TGTGCCAGCAGCTCGTCCTTACCGCCCACAGGGGACCTTTATGGCTACACCTTC
NA | TRBJ2-7 | TRBV7-9 | many | 13 | CASSPPGSYEQYF | TGTGCCAGCAGCCCCCCAGGTTCCTACGAGCAGTACTTC
NA | TRBJ1-1 | TRBV6-5 | many | 15 | CASSYGGGWNTEAFF | TGTGCCAGCAGTTATGGGGGGGGCTGGAACACTGAAGCTTTCTTT
NA | TRBJ2-7 | TRBV12-3/TRBV12-4 | NA | 16 | CASSSGWGSASYEQYF | TGTGCCAGCAGCTCCGGTTGGGGCTCGGCCTCCTACGAGCAGTACTTC
NA | TRBJ1-1 | TRBV5-3 | NA | 14 | CAMSPRLSFWAAFF | TGTGCCATGAGCCCCAGGCTCTCCTTCTGGGCAGCTTTCTTT
TRBD2 | TRBJ2-5 | TRBV7-2 | many | 14 | CASSFYRGGETQYF | TGTGCCAGCAGCTTCTATCGGGGGGGAGAGACCCAGTACTTC
NA | TRBJ2-1 | TRBV4-3 | many | 16 | CASSQTGPDPYNEQFF | TGCGCCAGCAGCCAGACAGGACCCGATCCGTACAATGAGCAGTTCTTC
TRBD2 | TRBJ2-2 | TRBV24-1 | many | 15 | CATTSGGPNTGELFF | TGTGCCACGACTAGCGGGGGGCCGAACACCGGGGAGCTGTTTTTT
NA | TRBJ2-1 | TRBV4-2 | NA | 13 | CASSQEWGNEQFF | TGTGCCAGCAGCCAAGAGTGGGGGAATGAGCAGTTCTTC
NA | TRBJ2-5 | TRBV29-1 | many | 14 | CSVDPPGEPETQYF | TGCAGCGTCGACCCTCCCGGGGAACCTGAGACCCAGTACTTC
TRBD2 | TRBJ2-5 | TRBV20-1 | many | 15 | CSARGLAGGPETQYF | TGCAGTGCTAGAGGACTAGCGGGGGGGCCGGAGACCCAGTACTTC
NA | TRBJ1-1 | TRBV12-3/TRBV12-4 | few | 12 | CASSLASAEAFF | TGTGCCAGCAGTTTGGCGTCAGCTGAAGCTTTCTTT
TRBD1 | TRBJ1-4 | TRBV4-2 | few | 16 | CASSPGGVATNEKLFF | TGTGCCAGCAGCCCAGGGGGCGTCGCAACTAATGAAAAACTGTTTTTT
TRBD2 | TRBJ2-5 | TRBV4-2 | many | 18 | CASSQDGSSGGAEETQYF | TGTGCCAGCAGCCAAGATGGTAGTAGCGGGGGGGCCGAGGAGACCCAGTACTTC
TRBD1 | TRBJ2-5 | TRBV10-3 | many | 14 | CAIRETGGGETQYF | TGTGCCATCAGGGAGACAGGGGGCGGCGAGACCCAGTACTTC
NA | TRBJ2-3 | TRBV6-5 | many | 15 | CASSTGMGGADTQYF | TGTGCCAGCAGTACAGGGATGGGTGGGGCAGATACGCAGTATTTT
NA | TRBJ1-1 | TRBV28 | many | 13 | CASSLAGDTEAFF | TGTGCCAGCAGTTTAGCAGGGGACACTGAAGCTTTCTTT
NA | TRBJ2-7 | TRBV5-6 | many | 14 | CASSLAGSSYEQYF | TGTGCCAGCAGCTTGGCCGGGAGCTCCTACGAGCAGTACTTC
NA | TRBJ1-1 | TRBV7-6 | many | 13 | CASSLEGGTEAFF | TGTGCCAGCAGCTTAGAAGGGGGCACTGAAGCTTTCTTT
NA | TRBJ2-1 | TRBV7-9 | many | 13 | CASRESSYNEQFF | TGTGCCAGCAGAGAGAGCTCCTACAATGAGCAGTTCTTC
TRBD1 | TRBJ1-1 | TRBV7-8 | few | 15 | CASSPWTGGHTEAFF | TGTGCCAGCAGCCCCTGGACAGGAGGGCACACTGAAGCTTTCTTT
TRBD1 | TRBJ1-2 | TRBV29-1 | many | 13 | CSVEWQGDYGYTF | TGCAGCGTTGAGTGGCAGGGGGACTATGGCTACACCTTC
TRBD1 | TRBJ2-1 | TRBV12-3/TRBV12-4 | few | 14 | CASSPTGQINEQFF | TGTGCCAGCAGTCCGACAGGGCAAATCAATGAGCAGTTCTTC
NA | TRBJ2-2 | TRBV7-9 | NA | 14 | CASSLGPDTGELFF | TGTGCCAGCAGCTTAGGGCCTGACACCGGGGAGCTGTTTTTT
NA | TRBJ2-4 | TRBV5-4 | many | 15 | CASSLRGDGKNIQYF | TGTGCCAGCAGCTTGAGAGGGGATGGGAAAAACATTCAGTACTTC
NA | TRBJ2-1 | TRBV4-3 | many | 15 | CASGEGTSSYNEQFF | TGCGCCAGCGGAGAGGGGACGAGCTCCTACAATGAGCAGTTCTTC
NA | TRBJ2-7 | TRBV20-1 | many | 13 | CSAIPADTYEQYF | TGCAGTGCAATTCCTGCCGATACCTACGAGCAGTACTTC
TRBD1 | TRBJ2-2 | TRBV7-6 | many | 18 | CASSLSSTGQGNTGELFF | TGTGCCAGCAGCTTATCCTCTACGGGACAGGGGAACACCGGGGAGCTGTTTTTT
TRBD1 | TRBJ2-7 | TRBV7-9 | few | 15 | CASSPVRTGGHEQYF | TGTGCCAGCAGCCCCGTTAGGACAGGGGGACACGAGCAGTACTTC
NA | TRBJ2-7 | TRBV12-3/TRBV12-4 | NA | 12 | CASSFVLYEQYF | TGTGCCAGCAGTTTCGTCCTATACGAGCAGTACTTC
TRBD2 | TRBJ2-5 | TRBV20-1 | many | 13 | CSAWRGDGETQYF | TGCAGTGCCTGGCGGGGGGACGGAGAGACCCAGTACTTC
NA | TRBJ1-5 | TRBV4-1 | few | 18 | CASSQSPRGEGTNQPQHF | TGCGCCAGCAGCCAAAGCCCCAGGGGAGAGGGGACCAATCAGCCCCAGCATTTT
TRBD1 | TRBJ2-1 | TRBV10-3 | NA | 16 | CAISESFGTGDLEQFF | TGTGCCATCAGTGAGTCGTTCGGGACAGGGGATCTCGAGCAGTTCTTC
NA | TRBJ2-1 | TRBV5-1 | few | 16 | CASSFRAGSSYNEQFF | TGCGCCAGCAGCTTCCGGGCCGGATCCTCCTACAATGAGCAGTTCTTC
NA | TRBJ1-2 | TRBV10-3 | few | 14 | CAISEEGLWVGYTF | TGTGCCATCAGTGAAGAGGGGCTATGGGTAGGCTACACCTTC
TRBD1 | TRBJ2-7 | TRBV4-1 | many | 17 | CASSHGATGQGTYEQYF | TGCGCCAGCAGCCACGGGGCGACGGGACAGGGAACCTACGAGCAGTACTTC
NA | TRBJ2-6 | TRBV29-1 | many | 14 | CSVEVGVGANVLTF | TGCAGCGTTGAGGTTGGGGTCGGGGCCAACGTCCTGACTTTC